The clone carrying this T cell receptor (beta chain) occurred once. Its antigen is undetermined. This specimen comes from a study of shared clonotypes between healthy human individuals. Study-wide findings and caveats: Shared clonotypes: about 5.3% naive CD4, roughly 3.8% naive CD8, under 2.5% memory CD4, approximately 0.4% memory CD8.

The assay used deep level. As handled by the study authors: Without quality scores, immunoSEQ junctional reads could not be filtered like full-length reads. Repertoires were generated with immunoSEQ multiplex PCR, while TCRdb's copy carries only in-frame clones and drops some. The D gene and trimming were derived from the DNA, and the V and J assignments and clone size from that table. The repertoire holds approximately 1.5 million clones, with approximately 98% as singletons. Investigators divided CD4+ cells into CD45RA+ naive and CD45RA-negative memory subsets. The V gene's germline CDR1 is MNHEY and CDR2 SMNVEV (reference sequence). The CDR3 is 15 residues long. The V end lost 4 bases, the J end lost 3 bases, and 14 bases lay between the germline ends.

Sequencing input: naive CD4+ T cells sorted from blood. Subset meaning: CD45RA+ positively selected. The origin of this receptor is a man aged 30 to 39 in good health. The chain carries TRBV27 and TRBJ2-3; either TRBD1 or TRBD2 may supply D (5 bases each). The DNA for the CDR3 is TGTGCCAGCAGTTGGATAGCGAAGGGGACAGATACGCAGTATTTT. Translated, it gives CASSWIAKGTDTQYF.